This TCR beta chain was found in a study of T cells after yellow fever vaccination. Study-wide context: Fractions low in cell number were prepared with SMART-Seq v4 Ultra Low Input.

CDR3 length equals 14 residues. Germline loops: CDR1 DFQATT, CDR2 SNEGSKA (reference sequence). V shed 5 bases and J shed 4 bases, with 16 bases lying between them. TCRdb re-derived calls from the 5' RACE reads in MiXCR, one entry per CDR3 protein. The sample includes 200,000 to 300,000 distinct CDR3 sequences, approximately 13% seen only once; the top ten take roughly 0.5%. This clonotype was found a few times. No antigen is known for it. General study results and limits: Booster sampling recovered most clones from primary vaccination (96% CD4, approximately 90% CD8). Secondary responses were weaker yet peaked faster, day 5 versus 15.

The J gene is TRBJ2-3, the V gene TRBV20-1, with D tentatively TRBD2 (6 bases). The TCR comes from a man aged 25-40 years who received the YFV17D yellow fever vaccine. The sample in question was CD4+ T cells sorted from PBMCs, obtained 45 days after the yellow fever booster vaccination. The DNA for the CDR3 is TGCAGTGCTGAACTAGCAGGTCCCGCAGATACGCAGTATTTT. Protein product: CSAELAGPADTQYF.